What follows describes a single T cell receptor beta chain. As yet, its antigen is unknown. The CDR3 runs 15 residues. Trimming took off 3 bases at V and 4 bases at J, with 14 bases between the two ends. Germline V gives CDR1 MDHEN, CDR2 SYDVKM. Produced via immunoSEQ multiplex PCR; TCRdb's table is partial and in-frame only. In the table there are more than 90,000 clones, just under 80% of which are singletons. The sample belongs to a study of radiotherapy plus CTLA-4 blockade in lung cancer. The wider study: 15% to 20% of patients responded objectively, and 31% achieved disease control. Study-level findings and limits: Alongside interferon-beta, early blood T cell clone dynamics were reportedly the best predictor of response. In blood, tumor-derived TCR clones expanded after radiotherapy plus ipilimumab.

Sequencing was performed on peripheral blood, taken from a patient treated with radiotherapy plus ipilimumab. This TCR was sampled from a human donor with non-small cell lung cancer who had a partial response to radiotherapy plus ipilimumab. The V call is TRBV28, the J call TRBJ2-3, with D unclear. CDR3 nucleotides: TGTGCCAGCAGTTTCCTGAGTCAGCGCGCAGATACGCAGTATTTT. It translates to CASSFLSQRADTQYF. The full variable domain, rest sourced from reference TRBV28 and TRBJ2-3, is DVKVTQSSRYLVKRTGEKVFLECVQDMDHENMFWYRQDPGLGLRLIYFSYDVKMKEKGDIPEGYSVSREKKERFSLILESASTNQTSMYLCASSFLSQRADTQYFGPGTRLTVL.